The present entry profiles one T cell receptor (beta chain) with its context. Its antigen is currently unknown. The data were produced by immunoSEQ multiplex PCR, yet TCRdb's version contains in-frame clones alone and is incomplete. The data contain roughly 160,000 clones, around 87% of them singletons. V shed 3 bases, J shed 3 bases, and the junction held 8 bases outside the gene matches. Germline CDR1 and CDR2: SGHTS and YDEGEE. The length of the CDR3 is 15 residues. These data belong to a study of T cell responses to AZD1222 COVID-19 vaccine. Findings of the study overall: Spike-specific TCR breadth rose after two AZD1222 doses, and depth rose as well.

This sequence joins TRBV5-8 and TRBJ2-7, with 8 bases aligning to TRBD1. The specimen was peripheral blood, collected 28 days after the second AZD1222 dose. The TCR comes from an adult who received the AZD1222 COVID-19 vaccine. CDR3 region: CASSWPGTGNYEQYF. The CDR3 nucleotides read TGTGCCAGCAGCTGGCCGGGGACAGGAAACTACGAGCAGTACTTC.